The 18 T cell receptor beta chains listed next were all sequenced from one sample in a study of T cell repertoires in cytomegalovirus infection. TCRdb re-analysed the reads in MiXCR, keeping a single row per CDR3 protein. The profile shows roughly 120,000 distinct CDR3 sequences, less than 30% of them singletons. Their specific antigens are unknown. The sample consisted of CD8+ T cells from cultured PBMCs, taken from culture after CMV antigen stimulation. These receptors were taken from a human donor in good health (CMV status not recorded). Some clones in this sample may be carry-over from other donors' samples.

This clonotype was observed a few times. The chain carries TRBV7-9 and TRBJ1-1, with 7 positions matching TRBD1. Germline V lookup: CDR1 SEHNR, CDR2 FQNEAQ (reference sequence). There are 14 residues in the CDR3. The junction had 7 bases not matched to a gene; V was cut back by 6 bases and J by 3 bases. CDR3 sequence: CASSRNTGDTEAFF. The DNA for the CDR3 is TGTGCCAGCAGTCGCAACACAGGGGACACTGAAGCTTTCTTT.

The sample holds many counts of this clonotype. This sequence joins TRBV7-6 and TRBJ2-5; D remains unclear. There are 15 residues in the CDR3. Germline V lookup: CDR1 SGHVS, CDR2 FNYEAQ. Trimming removed 1 base from V and 2 bases from J, with 11 bases in between. In DNA form, the CDR3 reads TGTGCCAGCAGCTTAGTACGAGGATATCAAGAGACCCAGTACTTC. Its protein is CASSLVRGYQETQYF.

In this sample, this clonotype turned up many times. V usage is TRBV7-3 and J usage is TRBJ2-1; 8 nucleotides match TRBD1. V gave up 4 bases and J gave up 5 bases; unmatched junction bases: 1. Germline CDR1 SGHTA, CDR2 FQGTGA. The CDR3 contains 13 residues. Here the CDR3 reads CASSSGQDNEQFF. The DNA of the CDR3 is TGTGCCAGCAGCTCGGGACAGGACAATGAGCAGTTCTTC.

V usage is TRBV10-3 and J usage is TRBJ2-2; D call uncertain. Trimming removed 6 bases at V and 0 bases at J, with 8 bases between. Germline CDR1 is ENHRY and CDR2 is SYGVKD. The CDR3 has 14 amino acids. The CDR3 DNA follows: TGTGCCATCAGACCGACCTCGAACACCGGGGAGCTGTTTTTT. Protein sequence: CAIRPTSNTGELFF.

The chain uses TRBV12-3 or TRBV12-4 and TRBJ1-2; D remains ambiguous. V was pared by 2 bases and J by 6 bases, with 1 base between. This CDR3 spans 10 amino acids. The CDR3: CASSLNGYTF. The CDR3 DNA sequence: TGTGCCAGCAGTTTAAATGGCTACACCTTC.

This clonotype was found a few times. The V call is TRBV7-9, the J call TRBJ2-7; a weak D match, TRBD2 (5 bases). Trimming took off 5 bases at V and 5 bases at J, with 13 bases between the two ends. The CDR3 totals 13 residues. Germline-derived CDR1 and CDR2 are SEHNR and FQNEAQ (reference sequence). CDR3 in amino acids: CASSPPLGDEQYF. In DNA, the CDR3 is TGTGCCAGCAGCCCTCCGCTCGGGGACGAGCAGTACTTC.

The J gene is TRBJ2-4, the V gene TRBV27, with TRBD1 identical over 10 bases. V shed 0 bases, J shed 7 bases, and the junction held 3 bases outside the gene matches. Germline CDR1 MNHEY, CDR2 SMNVEV (reference sequence). This CDR3 is 15 amino acids long. CDR3 residues: CASSLSRTGGNIQYF. For the CDR3, the DNA is TGTGCCAGCAGTTTATCCAGGACAGGGGGGAACATTCAGTACTTC.

The chain joins TRBV6-2 or TRBV6-3 to TRBJ1-2, with D uncertain. The CDR3 contains 18 residues. The V gene's germline CDR1 is MNHEY and CDR2 SVGEGT. Trimming cost V 6 bases and J 4 bases, with 27 bases left between them. CDR3 loop: CASSLFDQDESDPYGYTF. The CDR3 DNA reads TGTGCCAGCAGCCTTTTCGACCAAGACGAATCCGACCCCTATGGCTACACCTTC.

The table lists this clonotype with many counts. The V call is TRBV5-4, the J call TRBJ2-5; 14 positions match TRBD2. From germline, CDR1 is SGHNT and CDR2 YYREEE (reference sequence). V dropped 0 bases and J dropped 5; count of bases not matched to a gene: 3. This CDR3 contains 16 residues. The CDR3 DNA follows: TGTGCCAGCAGCTTGGTGGGACTAGCGGGAGCGGAGACCCAGTACTTC. Protein: CASSLVGLAGAETQYF.

This clonotype was counted only a few times. CDR3 nucleotide sequence: TGTGCCAGCAGCTTGGGGGACAGACCCTACGAGCAGTACTTC. Its translation is CASSLGDRPYEQYF. The genes are TRBV5-6 and TRBJ2-7, with 7 positions matching TRBD1. The junction had 2 bases not matched to a gene; V was cut back by 0 bases and J by 2 bases. The CDR3 length is 14 residues. From germline, CDR1 is SGHDT and CDR2 YYEEEE.

This chain joins TRBV11-3 and TRBJ2-1; either TRBD1 or TRBD2 may fit D (6 bases each). V was clipped by 5 bases and J by 7 bases, with 12 bases between them. Germline CDR1 SGHNT, CDR2 YENEEA. This CDR3 is built from 13 residues. The CDR3 DNA sequence: TGTGCCAGCAGCAAATGGGGGGCAAATGAGCAGTTCTTC. Amino acid sequence: CASSKWGANEQFF.

This clonotype was detected many times. The rearrangement links TRBV7-2 to TRBJ2-7; no firm D call. Trimming stripped 3 bases from V and 3 bases from J, with 9 bases between. Germline assignment: CDR1 SGHTA and CDR2 FQGNSA. The CDR3 has 13 amino acids. The chain's CDR3 is CASSFGRFYEQYF. The DNA for the CDR3 is TGTGCCAGCAGCTTCGGAAGGTTCTACGAGCAGTACTTC.

The chain recombines TRBV20-1 with TRBJ2-2; unclear D gene. CDR3 length: 13 amino acids. The ends were cut back, 6 bases at V and 2 bases at J, with 10 bases in the middle. CDR1 is DFQATT, CDR2 SNEGSKA, per germline (reference sequence). Here the CDR3 reads CSALGSNTGELFF. The DNA for the CDR3 is TGCAGTGCCCTAGGGTCCAACACCGGGGAGCTGTTTTTT.

This clonotype was found many times. The J gene is TRBJ2-1, the V gene TRBV7-9, with D tentatively TRBD1 (11 bases). Trimming cost V 5 bases and J 5 bases, with 31 bases left between them. Germline V CDR1 and CDR2: SEHNR, FQNEAQ (reference sequence). CDR3 length: 20 residues. CDR3 bases: TGTGCCAGCAGCCATCCTTGGACAGGGGGCAGCGGGGGGGCTCACAATGAGCAGTTCTTC. This translates into CASSHPWTGGSGGAHNEQFF.

The CDR3, as DNA: TGTGCCAGCAGCTCTGGAGGGGCCTCCTACGAGCAGTACTTC. This encodes CASSSGGASYEQYF. This chain links TRBV7-6 with TRBJ2-7; D might be TRBD2 (6 bases). CDR3 length equals 14 residues. The V and J ends lost 4 bases and 0 bases respectively, with 10 bases between them. Germline values: CDR1 SGHVS, CDR2 FNYEAQ. Looking up the rest from reference TRBV7-6 and TRBJ2-7 gives the full variable domain: GAGVSQSPRYKVTKRGQDVALRCDPISGHVSLYWYRQALGQGPEFLTYFNYEAQQDKSGLPNDRFSAERPEGSISTLTIQRTEQRDSAMYRCASSSGGASYEQYFGPGTRLTVT.

The V gene is TRBV5-6, the J gene TRBJ2-7, with D possibly being TRBD2 (6 bases). This CDR3 has 16 residues. Trimming took off 2 bases at V and 3 bases at J, with 18 bases between the two ends. CDR1 SGHDT and CDR2 YYEEEE come from the germline V gene. The CDR3 sequence is CASSLGPEGQSYEQYF. The CDR3 DNA sequence: TGTGCCAGCAGCTTAGGCCCGGAGGGGCAAAGCTACGAGCAGTACTTC.

This clonotype has a count of ten or more. The chain links TRBV7-2 to TRBJ2-7; D possibly uses TRBD1 or TRBD2 (5 bases each). Germline lookup yields CDR1 SGHTA and CDR2 FQGNSA. V was clipped by 5 bases and J by 2 bases, with 10 bases between them. This CDR3 is 13 amino acids long. The CDR3 spells CASSQGRTYEQYF. The CDR3 DNA reads as TGTGCCAGCAGCCAGGGACGGACCTACGAGCAGTACTTC.

This clonotype was counted ten times or more. V is TRBV7-6 and J is TRBJ2-3, with 11 bases lining up with TRBD2. Per germline, CDR1 SGHVS and CDR2 FNYEAQ. The CDR3 is 16 residues long. The V segment lost 4 bases and the J segment 4 bases; nucleotides outside the gene matches: 7. CDR3 region: CASSSVAGGTADTQYF. For the CDR3, the DNA is TGTGCCAGCAGCTCCGTAGCGGGGGGGACTGCAGATACGCAGTATTTT.